Shown below are 16 T cell receptor beta chains from a single sample sequenced in a study of post-analysis software for immune sequencing data. Study results and caveats: Five or six TRBV segments appeared more often in patients than in controls, and TRBV5-6, TRBV5-1 and TRBV20-1 were among these.

Included in the TCR beta cDNA libraries were unique molecular identifiers. TCRdb fed the PCR reads into MiXCR, producing one record per CDR3 protein. The table lists some 700,000 distinct CDR3 sequences, about 60% of them singletons. These receptors lack a known antigen. The sequencing sample was made of blood. These receptor sequences come from a girl aged 2-10 years with multiple sclerosis.

This clonotype came up a few times. The chain is built from TRBV5-1 and TRBJ2-1, with 11 nucleotides matching TRBD2. Germline lookup yields CDR1 SGHRS and CDR2 YFSETQ. This CDR3 has 17 residues. V lost 0 bases and J lost 2; bases outside the gene matches: 4. The CDR3 loop reads CASSLGLAGGPYNEQFF. CDR3 bases: TGCGCCAGCAGCTTGGGTCTAGCGGGAGGTCCCTACAATGAGCAGTTCTTC.

This chain uses TRBV2 with TRBJ2-1; D perhaps matches TRBD2 (6 bases). The CDR3 consists of 13 residues. CDR1 and CDR2 from the germline V gene are SNHLY and FYNNEI. V was shortened by 8 bases and J by 10 bases, with 18 bases between the two germline ends. CDR3 in amino acids: CASVSHLEGEQFF. CDR3 nucleotide sequence: TGTGCCAGCGTGAGTCATTTGGAGGGCGAGCAGTTCTTC.

The rearrangement uses TRBV20-1 and TRBJ2-1; weak D call: TRBD1 (6 bases). The DNA end is a closer match to TRBJ2-7, so the J assignment may be wrong. The CDR3 has 16 residues. CDR1 is DFQATT, CDR2 SNEGSKA, per germline (reference sequence). CDR3 amino acids: CSATTIRGSSYNEQYF. CDR3 bases: TGCAGTGCTACCACGATCAGGGGAAGCTCCTACAATGAGCAGTACTTC.

The chain carries TRBV12-3 or TRBV12-4 and TRBJ2-7; D is unclear. Trimming left V 2 bases short and J 5 bases short, with 7 bases between. CDR3 length equals 12 residues. In DNA form, the CDR3 reads TGTGCCAGCAGTTTACTGGATCACGAGCAGTACTTC. Its translation: CASSLLDHEQYF.

In this sample, this clonotype turned up once. The V call is TRBV12-3 or TRBV12-4, the J call TRBJ2-5; TRBD2 aligns across 7 bases. Trimming removed 6 bases from V and 0 bases from J; junction bases left unmatched: 10. The CDR3 contains 16 residues. This CDR3 reads CASSLFVGRNQETQYF. The CDR3 region has the DNA TGTGCCAGCAGCCTCTTCGTCGGGAGGAACCAAGAGACCCAGTACTTC.

A few counts support this clonotype. The V call is TRBV5-1, the J call TRBJ2-1, with 8 bases matching TRBD2. The CDR3 sequence is 18 residues long. Germline-derived CDR1 and CDR2 are SGHRS and YFSETQ. Trimming at V came to 6 bases and at J to 3 bases, leaving 17 bases not matched to a gene. CDR3 region: CASKSGAGAPSGYNEQFF. The CDR3 DNA sequence: TGCGCCAGCAAAAGTGGAGCGGGAGCCCCTTCGGGCTACAATGAGCAGTTCTTC.

The J gene is TRBJ2-5, the V gene TRBV5-1, with D possibly TRBD2 on 6 matching bases. Per germline, CDR1 SGHRS and CDR2 YFSETQ. The CDR3 contains 14 residues. The ends were cut back, 4 bases at V and 1 base at J, with 11 bases in the middle. The CDR3 region has the DNA TGCGCCAGCAGCCGCGGGGAGCTCCAAGAGACCCAGTACTTC. Translation gives CASSRGELQETQYF.

V is TRBV20-1 and J is TRBJ2-5; D may be TRBD2 (6 bases). V lost 3 bases and J lost 11, with 16 bases in between. The CDR3 loop spans 12 amino acids. Per germline, CDR1 DFQATT and CDR2 SNEGSKA (reference sequence). The CDR3 bases are TGCAGTGCTAGCGGGAGAGTTTGGGAGCAGTACTTC. This sequence encodes CSASGRVWEQYF.

This clonotype was detected once. The V call is TRBV7-2, the J call TRBJ2-5; possible D gene TRBD2, 5 bases. V was pared by 4 bases and J by 4 bases, with 19 bases between. In germline, CDR1 is SGHTA, CDR2 FQGNSA. The CDR3 has 16 amino acids. The CDR3 DNA reads as TGTGCCAGCAGCTCCATGGGAGCGCGTCCCTCAGAGACCCAGTACTTC. It encodes CASSSMGARPSETQYF.

The chain uses TRBV5-1 and TRBJ2-7; no clear D. Germline V CDR1 and CDR2: SGHRS, YFSETQ. The CDR3 covers 13 residues. V shed 2 bases and J shed 4 bases, with 10 bases lying between them. CDR3 sequence (DNA): TGCGCCAGCAGCTTCGATGAGAAGTACGAGCAGTACTTC. Encoded protein: CASSFDEKYEQYF. The entire variable domain, with the rest obtained from reference TRBV5-1 and TRBJ2-7, is as follows: KAGVTQTPRYLIKTRGQQVTLSCSPISGHRSVSWYQQTPGQGLQFLFEYFSETQRNKGNFPGRFSGRQFSNSRSEMNVSTLELGDSALYLCASSFDEKYEQYFGPGTRLTVT.

The chain links TRBV5-5 to TRBJ2-2; D not certain. V gave up 3 bases and J gave up 1 base, with 13 bases separating them. In germline, CDR1 is SGHKS, CDR2 YYEKEE (reference sequence). The CDR3 contains 16 residues. The CDR3 sequence: CASSWTRQRNTGELFF. CDR3 coding DNA: TGTGCCAGCAGCTGGACGAGGCAGAGGAACACCGGGGAGCTGTTTTTT.

The rearrangement joins TRBV11-2 to TRBJ2-5; TRBD2 matches at 9 bases. Trimming at V came to 0 bases and at J to 4 bases, leaving 12 bases not matched to a gene. Germline V gene lookup returns CDR1 SGHAT and CDR2 FQNNGV. The CDR3 covers 18 residues. The CDR3 protein is CASSLDVIASGILETQYF. As DNA, the CDR3 is TGTGCCAGCAGCTTAGATGTAATCGCTAGCGGGATTTTAGAGACCCAGTACTTC.

The gene calls are TRBV11-2 and TRBJ2-3, with 12 positions matching TRBD2. CDR1 SGHAT and CDR2 FQNNGV come from the germline V gene. V lost 10 bases, J lost 7 bases, and 6 bases stayed unmatched. The CDR3 is 13 amino acids. The CDR3 protein is CATGLAGSNTQYF. The DNA for the CDR3 is TGTGCCACCGGACTAGCGGGGTCTAATACGCAGTATTTT. The full variable domain, in which reference TRBV11-2 and TRBJ2-3 provide the parts outside the CDR3, is EAGVAQSPRYKIIEKRQSVAFWCNPISGHATLYWYQQILGQGPKLLIQFQNNGVVDDSQLPKDRFSAERLKGVDSTLKIQPAKLEDSAVYLCATGLAGSNTQYFGPGTRLTVL.

The chain carries TRBV29-1 and TRBJ2-5; 7 positions agree with TRBD2. There are 11 residues in the CDR3. In germline, CDR1 is SQVTM, CDR2 ANQGSEA. J lost 4 bases, V lost 8 bases, and 4 bases had no gene match. CDR3 sequence (DNA): TGCAGCTCTGGGGAGGGAGAGACCCAGTACTTC. It translates to CSSGEGETQYF.

The CDR3 here is CSGQTVDYGYTF. CDR3 nucleotide sequence: TGCAGCGGCCAAACAGTCGACTATGGCTACACCTTC. V gene TRBV29-1 combines with J gene TRBJ1-2; D remains unclear. The germline V and J ends were trimmed by 7 bases and 3 bases, with 12 bases remaining between them. This CDR3 spans 12 amino acids. Germline CDR1 SQVTM, CDR2 ANQGSEA.

V and J are TRBV5-1 and TRBJ1-2; D remains unclear. The CDR3 length is 17 residues. Germline values: CDR1 SGHRS, CDR2 YFSETQ. The V end was cut by 2 bases, the J end by 5 bases, with 22 bases between. CDR3 nucleotides: TGCGCCAGCAGCTTAGAAGGAGACAAGACTCGGGATTATGGCTACACCTTC. It yields the protein CASSLEGDKTRDYGYTF.